This is a list of T cell receptor beta chains from one sample in a study of post-analysis software for immune sequencing data. Each CDR3 protein gets one entry after TCRdb re-called the PCR reads with MiXCR. Of 750,000 to 950,000 distinct CDR3 sequences in the sample, approximately 53% are singletons; the top ten hold under 6%. The specimen was blood. Receptors originate from a girl under 18 with multiple sclerosis. The CDR3 runs from the conserved cysteine through the conserved F or W. The order of the fields is V gene, J gene, CDR3 protein.

v_call: TRBV3-1; j_call: TRBJ1-2; cdr3_aa: CASSQDLGAGYTF
v_call: TRBV24-1; j_call: TRBJ2-1; cdr3_aa: CATSVSFEREHTYNEQFF
v_call: TRBV4-1; j_call: TRBJ1-4; cdr3_aa: CASSQRTGGATMATNEKLFF
v_call: TRBV5-5; j_call: TRBJ1-3; cdr3_aa: CASSQTGASGNTIYF
v_call: TRBV12-3/TRBV12-4; j_call: TRBJ2-1; cdr3_aa: CASSLLGGLGEQFF
v_call: TRBV5-1; j_call: TRBJ1-1; cdr3_aa: CASSPVGQSLNTEAFF
v_call: TRBV12-3/TRBV12-4; j_call: TRBJ1-2; cdr3_aa: CASSLTVRYGYTF
v_call: TRBV20-1; j_call: TRBJ2-5; cdr3_aa: CSATYRGRNEQYF
v_call: TRBV5-1; j_call: TRBJ2-3; cdr3_aa: CASSFRQGPDTQYF
v_call: TRBV3-1; j_call: TRBJ2-7; cdr3_aa: CASSQGRGTVRYEQYF
v_call: TRBV29-1; j_call: TRBJ2-7; cdr3_aa: CSVVWQGYEQYF
v_call: TRBV7-6; j_call: TRBJ2-5; cdr3_aa: CASSLGAGREQETQYF
v_call: TRBV10-3; j_call: TRBJ2-3; cdr3_aa: CAMQGKTTDTQYF
v_call: TRBV12-5; j_call: TRBJ1-3; cdr3_aa: CASGPRTGLSGNTIYF
v_call: TRBV20-1; j_call: TRBJ2-1; cdr3_aa: CSARGAGFSYNEQFF
v_call: TRBV6-6; j_call: TRBJ1-6; cdr3_aa: CASRDANSPLHF
v_call: TRBV6-6; j_call: -; cdr3_aa: CASSPPRDRGTYEQYF
v_call: TRBV5-1; j_call: TRBJ2-1; cdr3_aa: CASSGGGAVSEQFF
v_call: TRBV4-1; j_call: TRBJ1-1; cdr3_aa: CASSLWVQSLNTEAFF
v_call: TRBV6-6; j_call: TRBJ2-3; cdr3_aa: CASTIQVDTQYF